The 30 T cell receptor beta chains below all came from one sample that was sequenced in a study of blood T cell repertoires in COVID-19. Sequenced by immunoSEQ multiplex PCR; TCRdb stores in-frame clones only, minus some. The sample carries approximately 150,000 clones, around four fifths recorded once. Sequences were obtained from PBMCs or T cells enriched from blood (not recorded which). The receptors derive from a woman aged 35 to 49 who had recovered from COVID-19.

The rearrangement joins TRBV30 to TRBJ1-1, with a weak D call TRBD1 (5 bases). In germline, CDR1 is GTSNPN, CDR2 SVGIG (reference sequence). Trimming took off 2 bases at V and 5 bases at J, with 15 bases between the two ends. This CDR3 has 14 amino acids. CDR3 DNA: TGTGCCTGGAGTCCCCCCCAGGGCCGGACTGAAGCTTTCTTT. It translates to CAWSPPQGRTEAFF.

The rearrangement links TRBV7-8 to TRBJ2-7; the D gene is possibly TRBD2 (5 bases). The germline gives CDR1 SGHVS, CDR2 FQNEAQ. Trimming left V 3 bases short and J 4 bases short, with 19 bases between. The CDR3 consists of 16 residues. The CDR3: CASSFRTHPARYEQYF. The CDR3 region has the DNA TGTGCCAGCAGCTTCCGGACTCATCCAGCCCGGTACGAGCAGTACTTC. Using reference TRBV7-8 and TRBJ2-7 for the parts outside the CDR3, the full variable domain is GAGVSQSPRYKVAKRGQDVALRCDPISGHVSLFWYQQALGQGPEFLTYFQNEAQLDKSGLPSDRFFAERPEGSVSTLKIQRTQQEDSAVYLCASSFRTHPARYEQYFGPGTRLTVT.

The V call is TRBV7-3, the J call TRBJ2-7, with D perhaps TRBD1 (5 bases). V lost 2 bases and J lost 6, with 11 bases in between. Germline V gene lookup returns CDR1 SGHTA and CDR2 FQGTGA. The CDR3 has 13 residues. CDR3 protein: CASSLAGAAEQYF. The CDR3 bases are TGTGCCAGCAGCTTAGCTGGGGCCGCCGAGCAGTACTTC.

This clone was observed once. The chain combines TRBV6-5 with TRBJ2-7, with D possibly TRBD2 on 6 matching bases. Germline CDR1 is MNHEY and CDR2 is SVGAGI. The CDR3 spans 14 residues. The germline V and J ends were trimmed by 11 bases and 6 bases, with 23 bases remaining between them. The CDR3 protein is CAEASAPRLGEQYF. CDR3 in DNA: TGTGCCGAGGCTAGCGCACCCAGGCTAGGCGAGCAGTACTTC.

The genes are TRBV5-4 and TRBJ1-6; TRBD1 matches 8 bases. This CDR3 has 13 residues. The germline gives CDR1 SGHNT, CDR2 YYREEE (reference sequence). Trimming at V came to 4 bases and at J to 10 bases, leaving 4 bases not matched to a gene. DNA of the CDR3: TGTGCCAGCAGCCTGGACAGGGCATCACCCCTCCACTTT. Its translation: CASSLDRASPLHF.

The gene calls are TRBV6-5 and TRBJ1-1, with 9 positions matching TRBD1. CDR3 length: 15 amino acids. The junction had 4 bases not matched to a gene; V was cut back by 4 bases and J by 1 base. Germline V gene lookup returns CDR1 MNHEY and CDR2 SVGAGI. CDR3 coding DNA: TGTGCCAGCAGTTTACAGGGGGCGGGGAACACTGAAGCTTTCTTT. It yields the protein CASSLQGAGNTEAFF.

This clone occurred once. The V gene is TRBV11-2, the J gene TRBJ2-5; the match to TRBD2 covers 12 bases. With 5 bases clipped from V and 2 bases from J, the junction kept 6 bases outside the gene matches. Per germline, CDR1 SGHAT and CDR2 FQNNGV. This CDR3 has 16 residues. The CDR3 region has the DNA TGTGCCAGCAGCCCGGGGACTAGCGGGTGGCAAGAGACCCAGTACTTC. Translating it yields CASSPGTSGWQETQYF.

The CDR3 DNA reads TGTGCCAGCAGCGTCGCCGGGACAGGGGCCCTGGACACTGAAGCTTTCTTT. Residues: CASSVAGTGALDTEAFF. J is TRBJ1-1 and V is TRBV7-8; TRBD1 matches at 10 bases. CDR1 and CDR2 (germline): SGHVS, FQNEAQ. The trim removed 5 bases at V and 3 bases at J, leaving 12 bases unmatched. The CDR3 runs to 17 residues.

This clone appeared once. The rearrangement uses TRBV5-4 and TRBJ2-1, with 9 bases matching TRBD2. There are 14 residues in the CDR3. V lost 4 bases to trimming and J lost 5 bases; unmatched junction nucleotides: 4. Germline CDR1 and CDR2: SGHNT and YYREEE (reference sequence). For the CDR3, the DNA is TGTGCCAGCAGCAGGACTAGCGCTAACAATGAGCAGTTCTTC. Translating it yields CASSRTSANNEQFF.

The CDR3 DNA is TGTGCCAGCAGCATCGGGGGCGGGGGGCCCGGGGAGCTGTTTTTT. Amino acids: CASSIGGGGPGELFF. This rearrangement joins TRBV27 to TRBJ2-2; 8 bases are shared with TRBD2. Germline trimming cut 6 bases from V and 6 bases from J; bases unmatched to any gene: 9. The CDR3 extends over 15 amino acids. Germline V gives CDR1 MNHEY, CDR2 SMNVEV (reference sequence).

The gene calls are TRBV18 and TRBJ1-2; weak D call: TRBD1 (6 bases). Trimming removed 3 bases from V and 2 bases from J, with 13 bases in between. CDR3 size: 15 residues. Germline CDR1 KGHSH, CDR2 LQKENI. Here the CDR3 reads CASSPSGGLNYGYTF. The CDR3 DNA reads TGTGCCAGCTCACCCAGCGGGGGGCTAAACTATGGCTACACCTTC.

V and J are TRBV6-1 and TRBJ2-1, with D possibly being TRBD2 (5 bases). The CDR3 is 15 residues long. Trimming left V 1 base short and J 0 bases short, with 7 bases between. Germline V gives CDR1 MNHNS, CDR2 SASEGT. The CDR3 loop reads CASSEGGYSYNEQFF. DNA for the CDR3: TGTGCCAGCAGTGAAGGAGGGTACTCCTACAATGAGCAGTTCTTC.

V usage is TRBV20-1 and J usage is TRBJ1-2; D unresolved. Deletions cut 6 bases from V and 8 bases from J, with 25 bases between. CDR3 size: 15 residues. Germline V gene sequence: CDR1 DFQATT, CDR2 SNEGSKA (reference sequence). The CDR3 DNA is TGCAGTGCGAGTCGCGGGTCCGATGTGGTTGGAGGCTACACCTTC. Protein sequence: CSASRGSDVVGGYTF.

The genes are TRBV28 and TRBJ1-3; 7 bases are shared with TRBD1. This CDR3 contains 15 residues. Per the germline V gene, CDR1 is MDHEN and CDR2 is SYDVKM. V was pared by 5 bases and J by 5 bases, with 9 bases of the junction left unmatched. The CDR3 nucleotides are TGTGCCAGCAGTGTTACAGGGGTAGCTCGAAACACCATATATTTT. It is translated as CASSVTGVARNTIYF.

This rearrangement joins TRBV14 to TRBJ1-2; no reliable D call. The CDR3 is 15 amino acids. Germline V gene data show CDR1 as SGHDN and CDR2 as FVKESK. V lost 2 bases, J lost 6 bases, and 16 bases lay in between. DNA for the CDR3: TGTGCCAGCAGCCAACTGACAACTTATAATGATGGCTACACCTTC. Translating gives CASSQLTTYNDGYTF.

The chain carries TRBV5-1 and TRBJ2-2, with a weak D call TRBD1 (6 bases). V was pared by 0 bases and J by 4 bases, with 7 bases between. The CDR3 runs to 14 residues. From germline, CDR1 is SGHRS and CDR2 YFSETQ. In DNA, the CDR3 is TGCGCCAGCAGCTTGGAAGGGGGCACCGGGGAGCTGTTTTTT. Translation: CASSLEGGTGELFF.

V is TRBV27 and J is TRBJ2-1, with 7 bases matching TRBD2. This CDR3 is built from 15 residues. CDR1 MNHEY and CDR2 SMNVEV come from the germline V gene (reference sequence). The V and J ends lost 5 bases and 5 bases, in that order; junction bases with no gene match: 9. CDR3 in DNA: TGTGCCAGCAGTCCAACTGTGGGGGGGGACAATGAGCAGTTCTTC. This sequence encodes CASSPTVGGDNEQFF.

The genes are TRBV5-1 and TRBJ2-2; D remains ambiguous. V shed 5 bases and J shed 2 bases, with 10 bases lying between them. The CDR3 spans 14 residues. Germline V gives CDR1 SGHRS, CDR2 YFSETQ. For the CDR3, the DNA is TGCGCCAGCAGATTAACACCTAACACCGGGGAGCTGTTTTTT. It yields the protein CASRLTPNTGELFF.

The chain has TRBV2 and TRBJ1-2, with D perhaps TRBD1 (5 bases). Germline V lookup: CDR1 SNHLY, CDR2 FYNNEI. CDR3 size: 14 residues. The V gene lost 3 bases and the J gene lost 1 base, with 9 bases spanning the gap. In DNA form, the CDR3 reads TGTGCCAGCAGTGAGGACAAGCTTAACTATGGCTACACCTTC. Translation gives CASSEDKLNYGYTF.

The chain employs TRBV5-1 and TRBJ2-1; 7 bases map to TRBD2. Germline values: CDR1 SGHRS, CDR2 YFSETQ. The V gene end was trimmed by 2 bases and the J gene end by 2 bases; junction bases not matched to a gene: 10. The CDR3 totals 17 residues. The CDR3 DNA reads TGCGCCAGCAGCTTCCGCGTTAGCGGGTCTCCCTACAATGAGCAGTTCTTC. Amino acids: CASSFRVSGSPYNEQFF.

The V and J genes are TRBV29-1 and TRBJ2-7; 11 bases are a match to TRBD1. V shed 6 bases, J shed 3 bases, and the junction held 1 base outside the gene matches. CDR1 is SQVTM, CDR2 ANQGSEA, per germline. The CDR3 spans 12 residues. CDR3: CSVGTGGYEQYF. CDR3 in DNA: TGCAGCGTAGGGACAGGGGGCTACGAGCAGTACTTC.

This chain connects TRBV28 to TRBJ1-2; 12 nucleotides agree with TRBD1. The CDR3 runs to 15 residues. J was trimmed by 4 bases and V by 5 bases; bases with no gene match: 5. Per germline, CDR1 MDHEN and CDR2 SYDVKM. In DNA form, the CDR3 reads TGTGCCAGCAGTGGGGGGACAGGGGGCACCTATGGCTACACCTTC. Translated: CASSGGTGGTYGYTF.

The V and J genes are TRBV7-8 and TRBJ1-2; 7 nucleotides match TRBD1. The V and J ends lost 5 bases and 1 base, in that order; junction bases with no gene match: 4. The CDR3 sequence is 14 residues long. The germline V gene encodes CDR1 SGHVS and CDR2 FQNEAQ. CDR3 in amino acids: CASSLYRGNYGYTF. The CDR3 bases are TGTGCCAGCAGCCTCTACAGGGGTAACTATGGCTACACCTTC.

The V call is TRBV24-1, the J call TRBJ2-4; the D gene is possibly TRBD1 (6 bases). V was clipped by 9 bases and J by 1 base, with 6 bases between them. The CDR3 spans 12 residues. Germline CDR1 is KGHDR and CDR2 is SFDVKD. The CDR3 DNA sequence: TGTGCCACCGACAGGGCCAAAAACATTCAGTACTTC. Its protein is CATDRAKNIQYF.

This clone was seen only once. This chain uses TRBV30 with TRBJ1-2, with TRBD1 matching over 7 bases. The CDR3 is made up of 13 amino acids. The J segment lost 4 bases and the V segment lost 0 bases, leaving 2 bases of the junction unmatched. Germline V lookup: CDR1 GTSNPN, CDR2 SVGIG (reference sequence). CDR3 DNA: TGTGCCTGGAGTGTAAAGGGGGCCTATGGCTACACCTTC. This gives the protein CAWSVKGAYGYTF.

The chain employs TRBV14 and TRBJ1-6; a weak D match, TRBD1 (6 bases). Trimming removed 3 bases from V and 10 bases from J, with 13 bases in between. Per the germline V gene, CDR1 is SGHDN and CDR2 is FVKESK. This CDR3 region has 14 residues. The DNA for the CDR3 is TGTGCCAGCAGCCAGGTGGGACACAGATCACCCCTCCACTTT. This codes for CASSQVGHRSPLHF. The full variable domain, its missing parts supplied by reference TRBV14 and TRBJ1-6, is EAGVTQFPSHSVIEKGQTVTLRCDPISGHDNLYWYRRVMGKEIKFLLHFVKESKQDESGMPNNRFLAERTGGTYSTLKVQPAELEDSGVYFCASSQVGHRSPLHFGNGTRLTVT.

The rearrangement links TRBV30 to TRBJ1-2; a weak D match, TRBD1 (5 bases). The CDR3 totals 14 residues. V shed 2 bases and J shed 6 bases, with 16 bases lying between them. Germline CDR1 GTSNPN, CDR2 SVGIG (reference sequence). The CDR3 DNA reads TGTGCCTGGAGTAAGGGGACTGCAGGGAATGGCTACACCTTC. It yields the protein CAWSKGTAGNGYTF.

J is TRBJ2-3 and V is TRBV27; a weak D match, TRBD2 (5 bases). Trimming removed 5 bases at V and 3 bases at J, with 15 bases between. CDR1 and CDR2 (germline): MNHEY, SMNVEV (reference sequence). This CDR3 is built from 15 residues. As DNA, the CDR3 is TGTGCCAGCAGTCCCGGGGTGGTGGTAACAGATACGCAGTATTTT. This encodes CASSPGVVVTDTQYF.

The chain employs TRBV7-2 and TRBJ2-1; TRBD2 aligns across 16 bases. Germline V lookup: CDR1 SGHTA, CDR2 FQGNSA. The CDR3 is 20 residues long. J lost 4 bases, V lost 0 bases, and 9 bases had no gene match. The CDR3 sequence is CASSLAEGLAGGPGYNEQFF. For the CDR3, the DNA is TGTGCCAGCAGCTTAGCCGAGGGACTAGCGGGGGGGCCCGGTTACAATGAGCAGTTCTTC.

The V gene is TRBV19, the J gene TRBJ1-2; D is unclear. Germline assignment: CDR1 LNHDA and CDR2 SQIVND (reference sequence). V was shortened by 3 bases and J by 1 base, with 12 bases between the two germline ends. This CDR3 spans 15 amino acids. CDR3 protein: CASSMEVPSNYGYTF. The CDR3 DNA is TGTGCCAGTAGTATGGAGGTACCTAGTAACTATGGCTACACCTTC. Full variable domain (rest looked up from reference TRBV19 and TRBJ1-2): DGGITQSPKYLFRKEGQNVTLSCEQNLNHDAMYWYRQDPGQGLRLIYYSQIVNDFQKGDIAEGYSVSREKKESFPLTVTSAQKNPTAFYLCASSMEVPSNYGYTFGSGTRLTVV.